A selection of T cell receptor beta chains follows, all from one sample in a study of blood T cell repertoires in COVID-19. Assay: immunoSEQ multiplex PCR; the TCRdb copy retains only in-frame clones and omits some. The sample includes approximately 400,000 clones, 83% seen only once; the top ten take 5% to 5.5%. Sequencing used PBMCs or T cells enriched from blood (not recorded which). The source is a woman in her fifties or sixties who had recovered from COVID-19. The conserved cysteine and the conserved F or W are not part of the CDR3 here. The order of the fields is CDR3 protein, J gene, V gene.

cdr3_aa: ASRRQKNTEAF
j_call: TRBJ1-1
v_call: TRBV19

cdr3_aa: ASSLGQNNSPLH
j_call: TRBJ1-6
v_call: TRBV7-2

cdr3_aa: ASSLMAGVTEAF
j_call: TRBJ1-1
v_call: TRBV7-3

cdr3_aa: ASSKGSVWRDTQY
j_call: TRBJ2-3
v_call: TRBV21-1

cdr3_aa: ASKYPTGRGNTIY
j_call: TRBJ1-3
v_call: TRBV6-5

cdr3_aa: ASSSRGGGYYNEQF
j_call: TRBJ2-1
v_call: TRBV28

cdr3_aa: ASSLVAGANTEAF
j_call: TRBJ1-1
v_call: TRBV5-1

cdr3_aa: ATSRDAINQPQH
j_call: TRBJ1-5
v_call: TRBV15

cdr3_aa: ASSRVVTGELF
j_call: TRBJ2-2
v_call: TRBV14

cdr3_aa: ASSGPQGTRNTEAF
j_call: TRBJ1-1
v_call: TRBV7-6

cdr3_aa: ASSNRTGATEAF
j_call: TRBJ1-1
v_call: TRBV5-5

cdr3_aa: AWSSRDNQPQH
j_call: TRBJ1-5
v_call: TRBV30

cdr3_aa: ASSYDSYEQY
j_call: TRBJ2-7
v_call: TRBV7-9

cdr3_aa: ASSLWTGENTIY
j_call: TRBJ1-3
v_call: TRBV5-1

cdr3_aa: ASRPPGQYNEQF
j_call: TRBJ2-1
v_call: TRBV2

cdr3_aa: ASSLVGQEIYEQY
j_call: TRBJ2-7
v_call: TRBV7-2